The T cell receptor beta chain described here comes from a study of T cells expressing NK-cell markers. Study information: Sorted CD3+CD56-NKG2C+, CD3+CD56+NKG2C- and CD3+CD56+NKG2C+ T cells were the source of the TCR beta repertoires. Overall study results and limits: These clonotypes additionally ranked first within the CD3+CD56-NKG2C+ fraction of a few donors.

TCRdb reworked the 5' RACE reads into one entry per CDR3 protein, no DNA. With 200,000 to 300,000 distinct CDR3 sequences in the sample, the ten largest clones hold about 0.39%. Concerning this clonotype: Its antigen is undetermined.

The V gene's germline CDR1 is MDHEN and CDR2 SYDVKM. The CDR3 is 15 residues long. The V gene is TRBV28, the J gene TRBJ2-1; as DNA is missing, the TRBD2 call by TCRdb cannot be tested. This clonotype was obtained from a man aged 18 to 30 in good health. Specimen: blood T cells: a sorted CD56 or NKG2C T cell subset, CD4+ or CD8+ T cells, or bulk PBMC T cells (not recorded which). CDR3 amino acids: CASITSGMGHNEQFF.